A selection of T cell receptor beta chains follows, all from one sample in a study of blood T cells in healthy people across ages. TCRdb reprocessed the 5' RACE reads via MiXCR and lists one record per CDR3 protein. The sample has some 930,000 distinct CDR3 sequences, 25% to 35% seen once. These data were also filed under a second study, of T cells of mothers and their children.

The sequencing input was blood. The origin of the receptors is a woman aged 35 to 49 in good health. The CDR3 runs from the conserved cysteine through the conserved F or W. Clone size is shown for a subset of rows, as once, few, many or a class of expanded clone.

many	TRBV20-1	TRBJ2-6	CSALTGKGSGANVLTF
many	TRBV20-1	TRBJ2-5	CSANSGLKTQYF
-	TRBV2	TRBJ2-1	CASTPGRGNEQFF
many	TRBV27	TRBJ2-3	CASSFAQGGTDTQYF
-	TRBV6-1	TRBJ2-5	CASSENRGLGETQYF
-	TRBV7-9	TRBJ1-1	CASSLATGRAEAFF
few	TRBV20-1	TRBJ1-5	CSAGRQGSDQPQHF
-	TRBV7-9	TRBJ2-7	CASSSGTGVTCEQYF
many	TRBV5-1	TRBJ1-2	CASSWAEGADGYTF
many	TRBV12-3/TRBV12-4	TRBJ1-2	CASSLEVPGYTF
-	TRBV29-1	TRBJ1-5	CSVEGVGQPQHF
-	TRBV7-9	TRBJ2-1	CASSLPTGRLLFF
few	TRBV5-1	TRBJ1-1	CASSRGQGVDTEAFF
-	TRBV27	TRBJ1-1	CASRGDRANTEAFF
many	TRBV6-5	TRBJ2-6	CASSYSDSTGANVLTF
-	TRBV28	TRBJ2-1	CASSYLGAKGDEQFF
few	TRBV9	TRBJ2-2	CDWASGGNGDTGELFF
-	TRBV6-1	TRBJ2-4	CASWHSGTTKNIQYF
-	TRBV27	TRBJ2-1	CASGSLEQFF
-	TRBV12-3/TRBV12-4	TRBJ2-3	CASRIAGVTDTQYF
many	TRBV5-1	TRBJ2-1	CASSRSNTNEQFF
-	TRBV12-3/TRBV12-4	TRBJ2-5	CAGRGLAETQETQYF
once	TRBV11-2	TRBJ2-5	CASSSIRIWNEQYF
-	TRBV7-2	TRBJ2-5	CASSLVGGSGGETQYF
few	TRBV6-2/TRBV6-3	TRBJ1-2	CASSSPGQIFYGYTF
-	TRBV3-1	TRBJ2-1	CASSQGPQGLAGSIQFF
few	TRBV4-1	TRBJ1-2	CASSQEGSGGEGYTF
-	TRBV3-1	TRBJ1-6	CASSRGDRSSYNSPLHF
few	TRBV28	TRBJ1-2	CASSTSAGTGKYGYTF
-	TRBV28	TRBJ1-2	CASRAPPGQGFFNYGYTF
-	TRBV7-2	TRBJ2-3	CASSLGTALAGGLFGTDTQYF
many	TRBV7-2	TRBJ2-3	CASSGGSGGRLDTQYF
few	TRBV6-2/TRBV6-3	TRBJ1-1	CAGKKDREGTEAFF
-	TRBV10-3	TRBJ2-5	CAISVGPAAQETQYF
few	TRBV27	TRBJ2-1	CASSFGLAGANEQFF
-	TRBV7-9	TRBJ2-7	CASSHRDTPWEQYF
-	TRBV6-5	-	CASTPGTQSPYNEQYF
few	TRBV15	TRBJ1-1	CATSRGGGEGVAAFF
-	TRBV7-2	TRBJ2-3	CASSEDRPSTDTQYF
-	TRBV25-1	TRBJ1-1	CASRDRRGTEAFF
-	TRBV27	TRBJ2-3	CASRKGGGTQYF
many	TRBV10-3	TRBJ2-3	CAISPPGQTTDTQYF
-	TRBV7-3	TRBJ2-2	CASSLGAGRTGELFF
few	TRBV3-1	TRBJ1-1	CASSQARRTVNTEAFF
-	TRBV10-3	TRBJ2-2	CAILRDGTGGTGELFF
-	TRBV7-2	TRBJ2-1	CASSQGLAGGLEFF
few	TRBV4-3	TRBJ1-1	CASSQDGQLNTEAFF
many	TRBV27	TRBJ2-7	CASSLWGRGAYEQYF
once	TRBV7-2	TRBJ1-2	CASSLEWDNYGYTF
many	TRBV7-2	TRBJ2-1	CASTRTSGGANEQFF
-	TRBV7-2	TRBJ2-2	CASRYRGPLFF
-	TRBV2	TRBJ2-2	CAVQDYRVNTGELFF
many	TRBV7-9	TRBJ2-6	CASIQGSPSGANVLTF
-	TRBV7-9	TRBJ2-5	CASSPGLVIQETQYF
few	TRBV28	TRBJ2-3	CASSLVSGGAGDTQYF
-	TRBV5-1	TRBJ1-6	CASSLGQETWTLHF
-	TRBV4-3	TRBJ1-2	CASSQGQASNYGYTF
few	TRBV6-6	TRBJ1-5	CASSLTLGQPQHF
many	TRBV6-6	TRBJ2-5	CASTRLTTETQYF